This entry is about one T cell receptor (beta chain). Its cognate antigen is unknown. These data come from a study of blood T cells in healthy people across ages. The V end was cut by 7 bases, the J end by 11 bases, with 18 bases between. The CDR3 runs to 12 residues. Germline CDR1 is SGHRS and CDR2 is YFSETQ. Peripheral blood from each donor was collected in a volume of about 10 milliliters. Findings of the study overall: Long-lived donors carried more naive CD4+ cells and greater diversity than aged donors. Estimates of diversity drawn from one million T cells were considered underestimates.

With a J-beta primer mix and a sample-barcoded 5' primer, a second PCR ran about 7 to 11 cycles. A single record per CDR3 protein comes from TCRdb applying MiXCR to the 5' RACE reads. The repertoire consists of 700,000 to 900,000 distinct CDR3 sequences, with roughly 24% occurring once and the leading ten covering 2.5% to 3.5%. The same data also went into a second study, on T cells of mothers and their children.

This receptor was obtained from a boy between 10 and 17 years old in good health. The V call is TRBV5-1, the J call TRBJ2-5; the D call may be TRBD1 or TRBD2 (5 bases each). Sequencing was done on a sample of blood. In DNA form, the CDR3 reads TGCGCCAGCCGGGGACCTTCCGAGGAGCAGTACTTC. It is translated as CASRGPSEEQYF.